These 29 T cell receptor beta chains originate from one sample sequenced in a study of blood T cell repertoires in COVID-19. Using immunoSEQ multiplex PCR, the repertoire was profiled, and TCRdb retains in-frame clones only, with some absent. The sample includes about 140,000 clones, more than 60% of them seen just once. Sequencing was done on a sample of peripheral blood. These receptors were collected from a woman in her forties or fifties with active or convalescent COVID-19.

The chain links TRBV18 to TRBJ1-2; D is unresolved. The germline V gene has CDR1 KGHSH and CDR2 LQKENI. With 2 bases removed from V and 2 bases from J, the gap between germline ends came to 9 bases. The CDR3 is made up of 14 amino acids. The CDR3 reads CASSPSAENYGYTF. In nucleotides, the CDR3 is TGTGCCAGCTCACCATCGGCGGAGAACTATGGCTACACCTTC.

The chain couples TRBV5-4 to TRBJ2-7; 9 bases match TRBD1. After removal of 2 bases from V and 2 bases from J, the junction contained 5 bases not matched to a gene. The germline V gene encodes CDR1 SGHNT and CDR2 YYREEE (reference sequence). The CDR3 covers 15 residues. In nucleotides, the CDR3 is TGTGCCAGCAGCTTCTCCGGGACAGGGCCCTACGAGCAGTACTTC. This gives the protein CASSFSGTGPYEQYF.

The genes are TRBV30 and TRBJ2-1, with 10 bases that match TRBD2. CDR3 length equals 15 residues. Trimming removed 4 bases from V and 7 bases from J; junction bases left unmatched: 10. CDR1 and CDR2 from the germline V gene are GTSNPN and SVGIG (reference sequence). The chain's CDR3 is CAWKPSGRLGNEQFF. The CDR3 bases are TGTGCCTGGAAGCCTAGCGGGAGACTGGGGAATGAGCAGTTCTTC.

Only one count was recorded for this clone. The rearrangement uses TRBV29-1 and TRBJ2-5; 13 nucleotides agree with TRBD2. The CDR3 is 15 amino acids. Germline CDR1 is SQVTM and CDR2 is ANQGSEA. V was clipped by 6 bases and J by 5 bases; unmatched bases: 9. The CDR3 coding sequence is TGCAGCGTCTCTGGACTAGCGGGAGCTTTGGAGACCCAGTACTTC. Protein product: CSVSGLAGALETQYF.

Here the CDR3 DNA reads TGTGCCAGCACCCGACAGGGCCTAGGTCAGCCCCAGCATTTT. This gives the protein CASTRQGLGQPQHF. V and J are TRBV2 and TRBJ1-5; TRBD1 matches at 7 bases. Germline V CDR1 and CDR2: SNHLY, FYNNEI. This CDR3 is built from 14 residues. V dropped 7 bases and J dropped 6; count of bases not matched to a gene: 9.

CDR3 nucleotide sequence: TGTGCCAGCAGGCCCAATACAGGGCAAGAGACCCAGTACTTC. Translating it yields CASRPNTGQETQYF. V usage is TRBV5-5 and J usage is TRBJ2-5; maybe TRBD1 (6 bases). Germline V CDR1 and CDR2: SGHKS, YYEKEE (reference sequence). CDR3 length equals 14 residues. Trimming pared 5 bases from V and 2 bases from J, leaving 13 bases between.

The chain has TRBV18 and TRBJ1-5, with 8 bases matching TRBD1. Per the germline V gene, CDR1 is KGHSH and CDR2 is LQKENI. The CDR3 totals 14 residues. V was pared by 4 bases and J by 7 bases, with 6 bases of the junction left unmatched. The CDR3 sequence: CASSLFDRGQPQHF. The CDR3 DNA reads as TGTGCCAGCTCACTTTTCGACAGGGGACAGCCCCAGCATTTT.

This chain uses TRBV7-3 with TRBJ2-7, with 7 bases aligning to TRBD1. V lost 5 bases to trimming and J lost 7 bases; unmatched junction nucleotides: 11. The V gene's germline CDR1 is SGHTA and CDR2 FQGTGA. The CDR3 loop spans 14 amino acids. The CDR3: CASSPLKGAGEQYF. In DNA, the CDR3 is TGTGCCAGCAGCCCCCTAAAGGGGGCAGGAGAGCAGTACTTC. The full variable domain, with the rest looked up from reference TRBV7-3 and TRBJ2-7, is GAGVSQTPSNKVTEKGKYVELRCDPISGHTALYWYRQSLGQGPEFLIYFQGTGAADDSGLPNDRFFAVRPEGSVSTLKIQRTERGDSAVYLCASSPLKGAGEQYFGPGTRLTVT.

The J gene is TRBJ1-1, the V gene TRBV2; no definite D call. This CDR3 has 14 residues. CDR1 SNHLY and CDR2 FYNNEI come from the germline V gene. V lost 7 bases and J 3 bases, leaving 15 bases between the germline ends. CDR3 in amino acids: CASTPQRGDTEAFF. In DNA form, the CDR3 reads TGTGCCAGCACCCCCCAGCGGGGAGACACTGAAGCTTTCTTT.

This clone was seen a handful of times. This sequence joins TRBV30 and TRBJ1-2; D gene ambiguous. The germline CDR1 and CDR2 sequences are GTSNPN and SVGIG (reference sequence). The V and J ends lost 8 bases and 5 bases respectively, with 18 bases between them. The CDR3 spans 13 residues. The CDR3 here is CARLSARGYGYTF. In DNA, the CDR3 is TGTGCCCGCCTAAGTGCGAGAGGATATGGCTACACCTTC.

This clone appeared a few times. This chain links TRBV19 with TRBJ2-5; 11 nucleotides agree with TRBD1. CDR1 LNHDA and CDR2 SQIVND come from the germline V gene (reference sequence). The CDR3 is made up of 15 amino acids. Trimming took 6 bases from V and 4 from J; bases not matched to a gene: 7. The CDR3 loop is CASSPPGTGGETQYF. The DNA for the CDR3 is TGTGCCAGTAGCCCTCCGGGGACAGGGGGAGAGACCCAGTACTTC.

The gene calls are TRBV7-2 and TRBJ2-4; 8 positions match TRBD1. Germline V gene sequence: CDR1 SGHTA, CDR2 FQGNSA. There are 16 residues in the CDR3. V lost 6 bases and J lost 8; bases outside the gene matches: 15. CDR3 coding DNA: TGTGCCAGCAGTCGTGGGGCCGGGACAGGTGGGGACATTCAGTACTTC. Its translation is CASSRGAGTGGDIQYF.

The V call is TRBV7-9, the J call TRBJ2-3; 8 bases are shared with TRBD2. Germline V gives CDR1 SEHNR, CDR2 FQNEAQ (reference sequence). The CDR3 totals 15 residues. With V trimmed by 5 bases and J by 3 bases, 7 bases remained unmatched. The CDR3 coding sequence is TGTGCCAGCAGCGGAGGCGGGGGGCCAACAGATACGCAGTATTTT. Amino acid sequence: CASSGGGGPTDTQYF.

This clone showed up just a few times. The chain has TRBV27 and TRBJ1-5, with TRBD1 identical over 7 bases. CDR1 and CDR2 from the germline V gene are MNHEY and SMNVEV (reference sequence). This CDR3 comprises 14 residues. V lost 3 bases and J lost 7; bases outside the gene matches: 6. In nucleotides, the CDR3 is TGTGCCAGCAGTTTTGACAGGGCCACCCAGCCCCAGCATTTT. This translates into CASSFDRATQPQHF.

CDR3 bases: TGTGCCAGCAGCTTAGCGATAAATCCGGGACAGGGCACTGAAGCTTTCTTT. Residues: CASSLAINPGQGTEAFF. This rearrangement joins TRBV11-2 to TRBJ1-1; the match to TRBD1 covers 9 bases. The CDR3 totals 17 residues. Trimming took 1 base from V and 4 from J; bases not matched to a gene: 10. Per the germline V gene, CDR1 is SGHAT and CDR2 is FQNNGV.

This sequence joins TRBV14 and TRBJ1-2; maybe TRBD1 (6 bases). The length of the CDR3 is 14 residues. Germline CDR1 and CDR2: SGHDN and FVKESK. Trimming removed 0 bases at V and 8 bases at J, with 13 bases between. CDR3 coding DNA: TGTGCCAGCAGCCAAGATCGGACAGTGGGGGGCTACACCTTC. Amino acids: CASSQDRTVGGYTF.

The rearrangement joins TRBV14 to TRBJ1-2; D might be TRBD1 (6 bases). Germline assignment: CDR1 SGHDN and CDR2 FVKESK. V lost 10 bases to trimming and J lost 1 base, with 16 bases between them. The CDR3 spans 14 residues. The CDR3 is CATSDVGGNYGYTF. The CDR3 DNA follows: TGTGCCACCTCAGATGTAGGGGGTAACTATGGCTACACCTTC.

This chain links TRBV18 with TRBJ2-2, with TRBD2 as a possible D gene (6 bases). This CDR3 has 17 residues. V lost 2 bases and J 2 bases, leaving 15 bases between the germline ends. The germline gives CDR1 KGHSH, CDR2 LQKENI. In DNA, the CDR3 is TGTGCCAGCTCACCAGCCTCTGGCGGGGAAAACACCGGGGAGCTGTTTTTT. This encodes CASSPASGGENTGELFF. Full variable domain (remainder filled in from reference TRBV18 and TRBJ2-2): NAGVMQNPRHLVRRRGQEARLRCSPMKGHSHVYWYRQLPEEGLKFMVYLQKENIIDESGMPKERFSAEFPKEGPSILRIQQVVRGDSAAYFCASSPASGGENTGELFFGEGSRLTVL.

The rearrangement joins TRBV2 to TRBJ1-3; D uncertain. V was trimmed by 6 bases and J by 9 bases, leaving 12 bases between them. CDR1 is SNHLY, CDR2 FYNNEI, per germline. This CDR3 is built from 12 residues. The CDR3 coding sequence is TGTGCCAGCAGCCTGGTGCGGAGCACCATATATTTT. This translates into CASSLVRSTIYF.

This chain joins TRBV5-1 and TRBJ1-1, with 11 bases matching TRBD1. V shed 3 bases, J shed 4 bases, and the junction held 5 bases outside the gene matches. Looked up from germline, CDR1 is SGHRS and CDR2 is YFSETQ. The CDR3 is 15 residues long. In nucleotides, the CDR3 is TGCGCCAGCAGCTCTTCCGGGACAGGGGGCACTGAAGCTTTCTTT. As protein: CASSSSGTGGTEAFF.

This chain joins TRBV3-1 (or the pseudogene TRBV3-2) and TRBJ1-4, with D maybe TRBD1 (6 bases). This CDR3 has 15 residues. V lost 4 bases and J lost 2, with 11 bases in between. Germline-derived CDR1 and CDR2 are LGHDT and YNNKEL (reference sequence). The CDR3 sequence: CASSRRGGTNEKLFF. CDR3 bases: TGTGCCAGCAGCCGTCGGGGGGGCACTAATGAAAAACTGTTTTTT.

CDR3 in amino acids: CASSIDSGGYTDTQYF. CDR3 in DNA: TGTGCCAGTAGTATAGATTCGGGAGGGTATACGGATACGCAGTATTTT. The V and J genes are TRBV19 and TRBJ2-3; 8 nucleotides line up with TRBD2. Germline CDR1 and CDR2: LNHDA and SQIVND (reference sequence). J was trimmed by 6 bases and V by 0 bases; bases with no gene match: 8. The CDR3 length is 16 residues.

V usage is TRBV2 and J usage is TRBJ2-5, with D perhaps matching TRBD1 (6 bases). CDR1 and CDR2 from the germline V gene are SNHLY and FYNNEI. Trimming took 5 bases from V and 5 from J, leaving 18 bases between them. This CDR3 comprises 15 residues. CDR3 sequence (DNA): TGTGCCAGCAGTCTTGAACGGACAGCAGCCGAGACCCAGTACTTC. Translated, it gives CASSLERTAAETQYF.

The rearrangement links TRBV7-9 to TRBJ2-5; D gene ambiguous. Germline CDR1 reads SEHNR; CDR2 reads FQNEAQ (reference sequence). The CDR3 runs to 13 residues. V lost 5 bases and J 2 bases, leaving 9 bases between the germline ends. CDR3 in amino acids: CASSTGWQETQYF. CDR3 sequence (DNA): TGTGCCAGCAGCACGGGTTGGCAAGAGACCCAGTACTTC.

V gene TRBV3-1 (or the pseudogene TRBV3-2) combines with J gene TRBJ1-2; a weak D match, TRBD1 (5 bases). The V gene lost 4 bases and the J gene lost 8 bases, with 20 bases spanning the gap. The CDR3 has 15 amino acids. Germline CDR1 is LGHDT and CDR2 is YNNKEL (reference sequence). CDR3 region: CASSPVRGGWYGYTF. The CDR3 DNA is TGTGCCAGCAGCCCGGTCCGGGGGGGGTGGTACGGCTACACCTTC.

The chain recombines TRBV28 with TRBJ1-2; no reliable D call. The V end was cut by 7 bases, the J end by 8 bases, with 14 bases between. CDR1 MDHEN and CDR2 SYDVKM come from the germline V gene. This CDR3 is 12 amino acids long. CDR3 DNA sequence: TGTGCCAGCAACGGGTATCCGCAGGGCTACACCTTC. Its translation: CASNGYPQGYTF.

This clone came up once. This chain connects TRBV27 to TRBJ1-2, with 8 bases aligning to TRBD1. With 3 bases clipped from V and 8 bases from J, the junction kept 5 bases outside the gene matches. This CDR3 contains 13 residues. Per the germline V gene, CDR1 is MNHEY and CDR2 is SMNVEV (reference sequence). The CDR3 is CASSFGQGRGYTF. The DNA for the CDR3 is TGTGCCAGCAGTTTTGGACAGGGACGAGGCTACACCTTC.

The rearrangement uses TRBV5-1 and TRBJ1-4; tentatively, D is TRBD1 (5 bases). CDR1 is SGHRS and CDR2 is YFSETQ in the germline V gene. V gave up 2 bases and J gave up 8 bases, with 16 bases separating them. There are 15 residues in the CDR3. In DNA, the CDR3 is TGCGCCAGCAGCTTTCTTGGCAGGGCGGGGGAAAAACTGTTTTTT. The encoded protein is CASSFLGRAGEKLFF.

This clone was observed a handful of times. This chain joins TRBV29-1 and TRBJ1-1; the D gene is possibly TRBD1 (5 bases). CDR3 length equals 13 residues. Germline V gives CDR1 SQVTM, CDR2 ANQGSEA. V was trimmed by 7 bases and J by 0 bases, leaving 12 bases between them. CDR3 residues: CSGSRDLNTEAFF. The CDR3 coding sequence is TGCAGCGGTAGCCGGGACTTGAACACTGAAGCTTTCTTT. The variable domain in full, with the rest retrieved from reference TRBV29-1 and TRBJ1-1, is SAVISQKPSRDICQRGTSLTIQCQVDSQVTMMFWYRQQPGQSLTLIATANQGSEATYESGFVIDKFPISRPNLTFSTLTVSNMSPEDSSIYLCSGSRDLNTEAFFGQGTRLTVV.